The text below deals with one T cell receptor beta chain. Its antigen remains unidentified. The germline V and J ends were trimmed by 5 bases and 5 bases, with 6 bases remaining between them. The CDR3 is 12 residues long. The TCRbeta library incorporated unique molecular identifiers. TCRdb called the PCR reads again in MiXCR, with one record for every CDR3 protein. The sample yields roughly 670,000 distinct CDR3 sequences, around 12% seen once. This sample is part of a study of T-cell reconstitution after alpha-beta-depleted transplantation in children. Study-level findings and limits: Expanded graft clones, several hundred of them, were reportedly the source of alpha-beta T cells about two months after transplant. T-cell numbers and diversity one year post-transplant derived largely from freshly generated T cells. Several patients had high TCRbeta diversity at day 60; it came from surviving recipient T cells and thymic progenitors.

The clonotype was recovered from a girl aged 2-10 years with congenital amegakaryocytic thrombocytopenia, due to receive a stem cell transplant. The chain carries TRBV12-3 or TRBV12-4 and TRBJ1-4, with D unresolved. Sequenced material: PBMCs, taken before TCRalphabeta/CD19-depleted stem cell transplant. The CDR3 nucleotides read TGTGCCAGCAGTCCCGGGAATGAAAAACTGTTTTTT. Translated, it gives CASSPGNEKLFF.